These 16 T cell receptor beta chains were sequenced from one sample in a study of vaccination effects on CD4 cells after COVID-19. These receptors' targets are unknown. Only in-frame clones appear in the TCRdb table, and some are missing; sequencing was by immunoSEQ multiplex PCR. This sample carries tens of thousands of clones, around 82% of them seen once, and the ten largest clones take 1.5% to 2%. Within the ViraFEST assay, antigen-specific CD4+ T cells underwent expansion with viral peptide pools prior to sequencing. Scientists isolated CD4+ T cells after a roughly nine-day culture period ended. Either the mRNA-1273 or the BNT162b2 vaccine was given to participants as two doses. The sample consisted of CD4+ T cells from PBMCs cultured with HCoV-OC43 spike peptides, taken after COVID-19 vaccination. Indicated subset: HCoV-OC43 spike overlapping peptide pool stimulation. The source is a human donor who received a COVID-19 vaccine.

The V and J genes are TRBV18 and TRBJ2-5; D is unclear. Trimming removed 3 bases from V and 2 bases from J, with 4 bases in between. CDR1 and CDR2 from the germline V gene are KGHSH and LQKENI. This CDR3 contains 12 residues. The CDR3 loop reads CASSPIQETQYF. Here the CDR3 DNA reads TGTGCCAGCTCACCTATACAAGAGACCCAGTACTTC.

The chain couples TRBV19 to TRBJ2-1; perhaps D is TRBD1 or TRBD2 (5 bases each). Germline V gives CDR1 LNHDA, CDR2 SQIVND (reference sequence). V lost 7 bases, J lost 0 bases, and 16 bases lay in between. The CDR3 runs 16 residues. The CDR3, as DNA: TGTGCCAGTACCCCAATTTGGGGGATCTCCTACAATGAGCAGTTCTTC. This codes for CASTPIWGISYNEQFF.

The chain links TRBV28 to TRBJ1-5; D perhaps matches TRBD1 (6 bases). This CDR3 is 17 amino acids long. The germline V gene encodes CDR1 MDHEN and CDR2 SYDVKM. V was pared by 3 bases and J by 1 base, with 16 bases between. CDR3 amino acids: CASSFQGGAGSNQPQHF. CDR3 in DNA: TGTGCCAGCAGTTTCCAAGGGGGGGCTGGGAGCAATCAGCCCCAGCATTTT.

The rearrangement joins TRBV24-1 to TRBJ1-2, with TRBD1 as a possible D gene (6 bases). The CDR3 extends over 14 amino acids. With 3 bases removed from V and 2 bases from J, the gap between germline ends came to 9 bases. Germline CDR1 is KGHDR and CDR2 is SFDVKD. CDR3 region: CATSDRGINYGYTF. The CDR3 nucleotides read TGTGCCACCAGTGATAGGGGGATAAACTATGGCTACACCTTC.

The J gene is TRBJ2-7, the V gene TRBV7-2, with TRBD1 matching 9 bases. CDR3 length: 15 residues. Germline loops: CDR1 SGHTA, CDR2 FQGNSA. With 5 bases clipped from V and 6 bases from J, the junction kept 11 bases outside the gene matches. Here the CDR3 DNA reads TGTGCCAGCAGCCCCGGGACAGGGAATGGTCGCGAGCAGTACGTC. It encodes CASSPGTGNGREQYV.

This rearrangement joins TRBV5-1 to TRBJ2-3; a weak D match, TRBD2 (5 bases). The germline gives CDR1 SGHRS, CDR2 YFSETQ. V lost 4 bases and J 6 bases, leaving 15 bases between the germline ends. The CDR3 extends over 14 amino acids. The CDR3 DNA sequence: TGCGCCAGCAGCCCGGCCCCCGGCGGGGATACGCAGTATTTT. Its translation: CASSPAPGGDTQYF.

This clone was picked up a small number of times. This sequence joins TRBV5-5 and TRBJ1-5; 7 nucleotides line up with TRBD1. CDR1 is SGHKS, CDR2 YYEKEE, per germline (reference sequence). With 3 bases clipped from V and 5 bases from J, the junction kept 8 bases outside the gene matches. The CDR3 spans 15 residues. DNA of the CDR3: TGTGCCAGCAGCTGGGGACAGAAGGGCGATCAGCCCCAGCATTTT. Translated: CASSWGQKGDQPQHF.

The chain combines TRBV7-3 with TRBJ2-5; D possibly corresponds to TRBD1 (6 bases). Germline-derived CDR1 and CDR2 are SGHTA and FQGTGA. The CDR3 has 15 amino acids. Trimming left V 4 bases short and J 1 base short, with 13 bases between. The CDR3 region is CASSYAGTTQETQYF. CDR3 sequence (DNA): TGTGCCAGCAGCTACGCCGGGACAACCCAAGAGACCCAGTACTTC.

The rearrangement links TRBV15 to TRBJ1-2; D gene uncertain. Trimming removed 0 bases at V and 8 bases at J, with 10 bases between. The germline CDR1 and CDR2 sequences are LNHNV and YYDKDF (reference sequence). The CDR3 has 13 amino acids. The CDR3 spells CATSREEGIGYTF. In DNA, the CDR3 is TGTGCCACCAGCAGAGAAGAGGGAATCGGCTACACCTTC.

The chain carries TRBV6-5 and TRBJ2-2; TRBD2 agrees at 8 bases. The length of the CDR3 is 16 residues. Germline V gene data show CDR1 as MNHEY and CDR2 as SVGAGI. The V and J ends lost 2 bases and 4 bases, in that order; junction bases with no gene match: 6. As DNA, the CDR3 is TGTGCCAGCAGTTACGCGACCGGGACTAGCACCGGGGAGCTGTTTTTT. Encoded protein: CASSYATGTSTGELFF.

V gene TRBV7-2 combines with J gene TRBJ2-6; the match to TRBD2 covers 7 bases. Germline V gene sequence: CDR1 SGHTA, CDR2 FQGNSA. The CDR3 contains 15 residues. Trimming took 1 base from V and 5 from J; bases not matched to a gene: 2. CDR3 loop: CASSLDGGWANVLTF. The CDR3 bases are TGTGCCAGCAGCTTAGACGGGGGGTGGGCCAACGTCCTGACTTTC.

In this sample, this clone turned up once. J is TRBJ1-6 and V is TRBV25-1, with D possibly being TRBD1 (5 bases). V lost 6 bases and J lost 4, with 16 bases in between. Germline V gene sequence: CDR1 MGHDK, CDR2 SYGVNS. The CDR3 has 16 amino acids. CDR3 amino acids: CASSDGGGGYNSPLHF. The CDR3 DNA follows: TGTGCCAGCAGCGACGGCGGGGGGGGGTATAATTCACCCCTCCACTTT.

The rearrangement uses TRBV7-2 and TRBJ1-4; 11 positions agree with TRBD1. CDR1 and CDR2 from the germline V gene are SGHTA and FQGNSA. Trimming cost V 5 bases and J 6 bases; bases outside gene matches: 5. The CDR3 sequence is 15 residues long. The CDR3 DNA sequence: TGTGCCAGCAGCCCCCGGACAGGGGGCCATGAAAAACTGTTTTTT. As protein: CASSPRTGGHEKLFF. Together with reference TRBV7-2 and TRBJ1-4, the CDR3 gives the full variable domain: GAGVSQSPSNKVTEKGKDVELRCDPISGHTALYWYRQSLGQGLEFLIYFQGNSAPDKSGLPSDRFSAERTGGSVSTLTIQRTQQEDSAVYLCASSPRTGGHEKLFFGSGTQLSVL.

The chain has TRBV5-8 and TRBJ2-1; TRBD1 aligns across 12 bases. Germline lookup yields CDR1 SGHTS and CDR2 YDEGEE. V lost 4 bases and J lost 6; bases outside the gene matches: 5. The CDR3 covers 15 residues. The CDR3 here is CASSRRDRGLNEQFF. The CDR3 DNA reads as TGTGCCAGCAGCCGCCGGGACAGGGGGCTCAATGAGCAGTTCTTC.

The chain links TRBV24-1 to TRBJ2-4; TRBD1 agrees at 7 bases. This CDR3 spans 15 amino acids. J was trimmed by 1 base and V by 4 bases; bases with no gene match: 3. The germline V gene has CDR1 KGHDR and CDR2 SFDVKD. DNA of the CDR3: TGTGCCACCAGTGACGCGACAGGGGCCAAAAACATTCAGTACTTC. Translated: CATSDATGAKNIQYF.

The CDR3 coding sequence is TGTGCCAGCAGCCGGGGGGGCGGGGCCAAAAACATTCAGTACTTC. Amino acids: CASSRGGGAKNIQYF. The genes are TRBV7-2 and TRBJ2-4; 8 bases agree with TRBD2. CDR3 length: 15 amino acids. Germline trimming cut 5 bases from V and 1 base from J; bases unmatched to any gene: 4. Per germline, CDR1 SGHTA and CDR2 FQGNSA.